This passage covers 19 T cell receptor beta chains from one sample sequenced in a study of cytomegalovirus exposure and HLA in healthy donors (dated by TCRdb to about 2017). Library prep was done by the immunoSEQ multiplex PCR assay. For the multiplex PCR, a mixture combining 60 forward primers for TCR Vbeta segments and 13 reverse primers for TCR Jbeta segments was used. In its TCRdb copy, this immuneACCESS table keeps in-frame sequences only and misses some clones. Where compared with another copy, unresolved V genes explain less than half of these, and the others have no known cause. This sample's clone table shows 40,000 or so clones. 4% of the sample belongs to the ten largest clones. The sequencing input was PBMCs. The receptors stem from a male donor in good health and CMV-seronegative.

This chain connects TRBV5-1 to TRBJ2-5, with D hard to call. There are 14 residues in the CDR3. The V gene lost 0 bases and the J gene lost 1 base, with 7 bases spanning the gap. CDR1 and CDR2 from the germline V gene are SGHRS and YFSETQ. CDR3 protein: CASSLGRSQETQYF. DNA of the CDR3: TGCGCCAGCAGCTTGGGGCGGAGCCAAGAGACCCAGTACTTC.

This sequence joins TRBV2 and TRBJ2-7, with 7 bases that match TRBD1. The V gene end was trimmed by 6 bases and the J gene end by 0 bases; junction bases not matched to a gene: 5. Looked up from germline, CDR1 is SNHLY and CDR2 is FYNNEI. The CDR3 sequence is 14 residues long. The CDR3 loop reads CASRGQPSSYEQYF. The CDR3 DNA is TGTGCCAGCAGGGGACAGCCTAGCTCCTACGAGCAGTACTTC.

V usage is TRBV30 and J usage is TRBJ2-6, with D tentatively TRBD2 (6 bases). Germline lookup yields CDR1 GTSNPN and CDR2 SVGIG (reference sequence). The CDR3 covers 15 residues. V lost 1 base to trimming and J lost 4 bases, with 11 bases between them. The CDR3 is CAWSGDGGGANVLTF. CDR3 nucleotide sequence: TGTGCCTGGAGTGGCGACGGGGGAGGGGCCAACGTCCTGACTTTC.

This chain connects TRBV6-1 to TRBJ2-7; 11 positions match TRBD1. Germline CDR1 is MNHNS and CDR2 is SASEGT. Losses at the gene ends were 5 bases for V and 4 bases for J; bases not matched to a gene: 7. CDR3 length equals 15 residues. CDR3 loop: CASSPPGTGGYEQYF. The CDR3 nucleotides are TGTGCCAGCAGTCCTCCCGGGACAGGGGGGTACGAGCAGTACTTC.

This CDR3 is CSVETGLSSGNTIYF. The CDR3 coding sequence is TGCAGCGTTGAAACAGGGTTAAGCTCTGGAAACACCATATATTTT. V is TRBV29-1 and J is TRBJ1-3; maybe TRBD1 (6 bases). The germline V gene encodes CDR1 SQVTM and CDR2 ANQGSEA. This CDR3 region has 15 residues. V was cut by 2 bases and J by 0 bases, with 11 bases left in between.

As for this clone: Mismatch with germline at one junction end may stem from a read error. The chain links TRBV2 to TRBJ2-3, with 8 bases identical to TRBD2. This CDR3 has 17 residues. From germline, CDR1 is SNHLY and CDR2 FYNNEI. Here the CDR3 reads CASSSSGWTLFTDKQYF. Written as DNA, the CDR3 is TGTGCCAGCAGTTCTAGCGGGTGGACGCTATTCACAGATAAGCAGTATTTT.

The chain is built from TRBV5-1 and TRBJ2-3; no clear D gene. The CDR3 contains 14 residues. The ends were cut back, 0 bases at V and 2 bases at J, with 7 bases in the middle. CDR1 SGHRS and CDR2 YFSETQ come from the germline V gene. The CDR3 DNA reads TGCGCCAGCAGCTTGGGACTGTACACAGATACGCAGTATTTT. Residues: CASSLGLYTDTQYF.

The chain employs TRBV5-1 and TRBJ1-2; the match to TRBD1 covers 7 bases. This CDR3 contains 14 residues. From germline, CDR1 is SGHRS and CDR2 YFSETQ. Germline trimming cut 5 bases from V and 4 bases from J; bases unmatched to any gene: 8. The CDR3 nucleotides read TGCGCCAGCAGAGGACAGGAGATAACCTATGGCTACACCTTC. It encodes CASRGQEITYGYTF.

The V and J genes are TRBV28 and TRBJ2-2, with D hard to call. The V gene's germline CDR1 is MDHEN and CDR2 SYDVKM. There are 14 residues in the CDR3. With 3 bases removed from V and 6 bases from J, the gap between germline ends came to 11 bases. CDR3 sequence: CASSFEALAGELFF. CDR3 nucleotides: TGTGCCAGCAGTTTTGAGGCGTTGGCCGGGGAGCTGTTTTTT.

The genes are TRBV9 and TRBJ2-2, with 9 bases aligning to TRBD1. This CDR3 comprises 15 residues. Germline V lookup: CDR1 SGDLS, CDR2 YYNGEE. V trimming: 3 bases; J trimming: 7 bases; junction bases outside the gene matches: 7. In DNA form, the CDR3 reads TGTGCCAGCAGCGAAGGGGACAGGGCGATCGGGGAGCTGTTTTTT. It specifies CASSEGDRAIGELFF.

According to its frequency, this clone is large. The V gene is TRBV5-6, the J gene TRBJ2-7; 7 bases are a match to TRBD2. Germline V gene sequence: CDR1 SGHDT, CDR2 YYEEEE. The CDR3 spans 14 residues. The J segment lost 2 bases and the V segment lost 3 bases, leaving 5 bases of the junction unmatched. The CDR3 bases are TGTGCCAGCAGCTACTGGGGGGGACCCTACGAGCAGTACTTC. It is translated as CASSYWGGPYEQYF.

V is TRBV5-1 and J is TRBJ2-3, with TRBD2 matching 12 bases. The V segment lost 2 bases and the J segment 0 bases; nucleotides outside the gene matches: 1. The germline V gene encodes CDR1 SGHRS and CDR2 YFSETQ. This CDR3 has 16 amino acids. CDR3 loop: CASSLGLAGSTDTQYF. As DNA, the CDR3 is TGCGCCAGCAGCTTAGGACTAGCGGGGAGCACAGATACGCAGTATTTT. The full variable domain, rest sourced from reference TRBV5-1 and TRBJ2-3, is KAGVTQTPRYLIKTRGQQVTLSCSPISGHRSVSWYQQTPGQGLQFLFEYFSETQRNKGNFPGRFSGRQFSNSRSEMNVSTLELGDSALYLCASSLGLAGSTDTQYFGPGTRLTVL.

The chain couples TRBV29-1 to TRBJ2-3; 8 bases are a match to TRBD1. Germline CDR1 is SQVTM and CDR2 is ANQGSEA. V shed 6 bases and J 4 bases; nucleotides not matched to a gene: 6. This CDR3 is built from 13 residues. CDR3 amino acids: CSVAVDRADTQYF. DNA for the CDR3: TGCAGCGTCGCCGTGGACAGGGCAGATACGCAGTATTTT.

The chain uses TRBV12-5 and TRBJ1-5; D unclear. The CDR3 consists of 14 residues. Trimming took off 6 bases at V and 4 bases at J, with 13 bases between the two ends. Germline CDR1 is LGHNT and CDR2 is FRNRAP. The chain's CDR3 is CASGFYGNNQPQHF. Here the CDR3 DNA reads TGTGCTAGTGGATTTTACGGGAATAATCAGCCCCAGCATTTT.

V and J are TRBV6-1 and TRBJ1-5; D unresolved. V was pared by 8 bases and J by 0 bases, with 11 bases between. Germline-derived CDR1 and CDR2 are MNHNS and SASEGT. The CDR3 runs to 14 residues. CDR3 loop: CASLGSYSNQPQHF. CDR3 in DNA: TGTGCCAGCCTCGGGAGCTATAGCAATCAGCCCCAGCATTTT.

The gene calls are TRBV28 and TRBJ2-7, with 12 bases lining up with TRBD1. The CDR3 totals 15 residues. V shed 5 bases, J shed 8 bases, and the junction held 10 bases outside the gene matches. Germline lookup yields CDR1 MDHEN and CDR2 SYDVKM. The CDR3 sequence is CASSDSGTGGFKQYF. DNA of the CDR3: TGTGCCAGCAGTGATTCCGGGACAGGGGGCTTCAAGCAGTACTTC.

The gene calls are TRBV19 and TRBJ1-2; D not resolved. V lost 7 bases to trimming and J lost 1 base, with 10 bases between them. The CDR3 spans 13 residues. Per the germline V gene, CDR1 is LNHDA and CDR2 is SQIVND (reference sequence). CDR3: CASTLGRNYGYTF. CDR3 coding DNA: TGTGCCAGTACTCTGGGCCGTAACTATGGCTACACCTTC.

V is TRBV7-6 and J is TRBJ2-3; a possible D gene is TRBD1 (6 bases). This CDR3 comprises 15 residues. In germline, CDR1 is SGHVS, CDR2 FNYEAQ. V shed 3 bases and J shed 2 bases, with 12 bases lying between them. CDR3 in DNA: TGTGCCAGCAGCTTCACAGGGTTGGACACAGATACGCAGTATTTT. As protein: CASSFTGLDTDTQYF.

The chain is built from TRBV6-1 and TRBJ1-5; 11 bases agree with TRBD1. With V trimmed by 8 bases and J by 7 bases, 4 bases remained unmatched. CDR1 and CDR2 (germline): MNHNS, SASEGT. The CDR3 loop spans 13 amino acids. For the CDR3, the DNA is TGTGCCAGCGGACAGGGGGCGGAACAGCCCCAGCATTTT. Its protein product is CASGQGAEQPQHF.